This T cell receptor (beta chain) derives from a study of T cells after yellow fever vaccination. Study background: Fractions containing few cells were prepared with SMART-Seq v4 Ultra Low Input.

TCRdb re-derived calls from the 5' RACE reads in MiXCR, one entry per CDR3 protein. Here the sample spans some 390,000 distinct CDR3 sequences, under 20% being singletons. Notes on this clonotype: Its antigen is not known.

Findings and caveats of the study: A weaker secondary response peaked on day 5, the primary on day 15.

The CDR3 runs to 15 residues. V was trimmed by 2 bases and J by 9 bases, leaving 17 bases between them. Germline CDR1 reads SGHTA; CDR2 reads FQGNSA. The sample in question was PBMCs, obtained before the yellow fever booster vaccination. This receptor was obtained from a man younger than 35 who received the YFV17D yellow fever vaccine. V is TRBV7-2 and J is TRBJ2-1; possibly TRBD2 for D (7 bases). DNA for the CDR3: TGTGCCAGCAGCTTACCGAGGGGGGGCTGGCGTGAGCAGTTCTTC. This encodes CASSLPRGGWREQFF.